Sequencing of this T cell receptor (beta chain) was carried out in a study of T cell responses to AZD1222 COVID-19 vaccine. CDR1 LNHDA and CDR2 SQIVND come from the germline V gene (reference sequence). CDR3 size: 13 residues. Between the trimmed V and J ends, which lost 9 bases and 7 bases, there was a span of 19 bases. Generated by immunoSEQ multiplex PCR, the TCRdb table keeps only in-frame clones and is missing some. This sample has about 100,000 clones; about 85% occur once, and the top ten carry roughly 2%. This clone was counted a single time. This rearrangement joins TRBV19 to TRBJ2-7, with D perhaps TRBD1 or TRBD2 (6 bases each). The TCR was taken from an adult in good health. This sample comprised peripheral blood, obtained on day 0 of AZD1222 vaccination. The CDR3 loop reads CASLGPGAGEQYF. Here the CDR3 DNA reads TGTGCCAGCCTCGGCCCGGGGGCCGGTGAGCAGTACTTC.